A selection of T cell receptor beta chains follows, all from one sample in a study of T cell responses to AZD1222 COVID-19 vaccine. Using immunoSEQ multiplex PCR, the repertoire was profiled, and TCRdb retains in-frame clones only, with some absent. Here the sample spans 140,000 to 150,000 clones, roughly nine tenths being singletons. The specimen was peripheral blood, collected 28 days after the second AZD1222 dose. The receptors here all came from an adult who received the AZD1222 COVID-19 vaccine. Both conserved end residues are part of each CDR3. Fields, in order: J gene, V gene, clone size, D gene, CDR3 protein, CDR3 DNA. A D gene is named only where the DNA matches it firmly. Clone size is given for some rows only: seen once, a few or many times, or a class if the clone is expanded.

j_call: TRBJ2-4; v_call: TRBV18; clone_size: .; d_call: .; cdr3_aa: CASSPTQKSAKNIQYF; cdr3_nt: TGTGCCAGCTCACCAACCCAGAAATCGGCCAAAAACATTCAGTACTTC
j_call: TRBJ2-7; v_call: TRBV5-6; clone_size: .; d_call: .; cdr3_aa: CASSLGRYEQYF; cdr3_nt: TGTGCCAGCAGCCTGGGCCGCTACGAGCAGTACTTC
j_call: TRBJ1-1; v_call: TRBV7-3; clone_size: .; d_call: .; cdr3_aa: CASSPARDTEAFF; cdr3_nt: TGTGCCAGCAGCCCGGCCAGGGACACTGAAGCTTTCTTT
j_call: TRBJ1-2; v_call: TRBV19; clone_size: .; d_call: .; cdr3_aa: CASSIGVADGYTF; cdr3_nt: TGTGCCAGTAGTATAGGAGTAGCGGATGGCTACACCTTC
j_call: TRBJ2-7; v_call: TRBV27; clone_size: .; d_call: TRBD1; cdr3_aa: CASSTRQGVKTYEQYF; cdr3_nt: TGTGCCAGCAGTACACGACAGGGGGTCAAGACCTACGAGCAGTACTTC
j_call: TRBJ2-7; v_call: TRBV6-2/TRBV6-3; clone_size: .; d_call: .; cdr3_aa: CASSYTDGSYEQYF; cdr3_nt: TGTGCCAGCAGTTACACAGATGGATCCTACGAGCAGTACTTC
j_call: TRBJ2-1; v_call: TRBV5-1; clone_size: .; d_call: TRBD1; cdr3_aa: CASSLARGQGSYNEQFF; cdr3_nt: TGCGCCAGCAGCTTGGCGCGGGGACAGGGGTCTTACAATGAGCAGTTCTTC
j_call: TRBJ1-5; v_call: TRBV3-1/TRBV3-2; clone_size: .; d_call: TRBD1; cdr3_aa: CASSQGAGGQQPQHF; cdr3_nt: TGTGCCAGCAGCCAAGGGGCAGGGGGCCAACAGCCCCAGCATTTT
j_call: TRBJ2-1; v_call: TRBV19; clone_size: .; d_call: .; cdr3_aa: CASSVGESYNEQFF; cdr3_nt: TGTGCCAGTAGTGTGGGGGAATCCTACAATGAGCAGTTCTTC
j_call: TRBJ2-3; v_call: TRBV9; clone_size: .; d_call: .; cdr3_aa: CASSLGLSGTDTQYF; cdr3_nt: TGTGCCAGCAGCCTAGGGCTTAGCGGCACAGATACGCAGTATTTT
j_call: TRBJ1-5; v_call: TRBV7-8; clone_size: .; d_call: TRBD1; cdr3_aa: CASSPTRTGGNQPQHF; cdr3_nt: TGTGCCAGCAGCCCAACCCGGACAGGGGGTAATCAGCCCCAGCATTTT
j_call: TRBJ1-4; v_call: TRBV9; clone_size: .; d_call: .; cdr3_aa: CASSVVLRKQGKLFF; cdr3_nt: TGTGCCAGCAGCGTAGTTTTGAGGAAGCAGGGAAAACTGTTTTTT
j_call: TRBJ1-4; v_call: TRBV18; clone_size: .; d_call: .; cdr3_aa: CASSPQGGENEKLFF; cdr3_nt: TGTGCCAGCTCACCACAGGGTGGAGAGAATGAAAAACTGTTTTTT
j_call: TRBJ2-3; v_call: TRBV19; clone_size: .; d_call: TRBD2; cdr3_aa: CASSIGGGRAKDTQYF; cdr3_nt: TGTGCCAGTAGTATTGGGGGCGGGAGGGCCAAAGATACGCAGTATTTT
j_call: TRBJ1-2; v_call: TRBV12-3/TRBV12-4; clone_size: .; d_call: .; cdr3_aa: CASSFGTGPVYTF; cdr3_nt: TGTGCCAGCAGTTTCGGCACAGGTCCTGTCTACACCTTC
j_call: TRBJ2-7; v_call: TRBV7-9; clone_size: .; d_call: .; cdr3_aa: CASSLGRGSLTEQYF; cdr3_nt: TGTGCCAGCAGCTTAGGAAGGGGGAGCCTAACCGAGCAGTACTTC
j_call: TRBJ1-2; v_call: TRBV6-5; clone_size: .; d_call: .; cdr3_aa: CASSYSPRGYGYTF; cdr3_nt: TGTGCCAGCAGTTACTCGCCCAGGGGCTATGGCTACACCTTC
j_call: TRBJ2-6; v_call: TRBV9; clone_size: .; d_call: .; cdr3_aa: CASSQQTSGANVLTF; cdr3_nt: TGTGCCAGCAGCCAACAGACCTCTGGGGCCAACGTCCTGACTTTC
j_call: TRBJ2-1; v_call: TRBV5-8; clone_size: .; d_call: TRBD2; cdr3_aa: CASSFHLAGEQFF; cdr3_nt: TGTGCCAGCAGCTTCCACCTAGCGGGGGAGCAGTTCTTC
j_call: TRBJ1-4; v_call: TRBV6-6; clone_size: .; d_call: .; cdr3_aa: CASSYPPTNEKLFF; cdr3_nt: TGTGCCAGCAGTTACCCACCAACTAATGAAAAACTGTTTTTT
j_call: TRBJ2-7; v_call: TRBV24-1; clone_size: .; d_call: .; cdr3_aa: CATSAGESYEQYF; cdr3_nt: TGTGCCACCAGTGCGGGGGAATCCTACGAGCAGTACTTC
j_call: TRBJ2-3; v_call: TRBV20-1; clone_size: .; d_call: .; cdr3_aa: CSASLIRGRDTQYF; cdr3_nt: TGCAGTGCTAGTCTAATCCGCGGCCGGGATACGCAGTATTTT
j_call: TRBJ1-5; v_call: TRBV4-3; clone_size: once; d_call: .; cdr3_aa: CASSPRRGQDQPQHF; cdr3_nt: TGCGCCAGCAGCCCCCGCCGGGGACAAGATCAGCCCCAGCATTTT
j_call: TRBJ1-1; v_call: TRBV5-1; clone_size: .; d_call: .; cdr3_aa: CASSLPRGGSNTEAFF; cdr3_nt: TGCGCCAGCAGCTTGCCTAGGGGGGGCTCGAACACTGAAGCTTTCTTT
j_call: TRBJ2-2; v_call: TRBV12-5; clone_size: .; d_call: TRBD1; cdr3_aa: CASGWTGPNKTGELFF; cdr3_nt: TGTGCTAGTGGTTGGACAGGCCCGAATAAGACCGGGGAGCTGTTTTTT
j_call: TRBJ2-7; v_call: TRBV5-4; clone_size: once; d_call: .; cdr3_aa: CASSFAGGSYEQYF; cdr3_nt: TGTGCCAGCAGCTTCGCAGGGGGGAGCTACGAGCAGTACTTC
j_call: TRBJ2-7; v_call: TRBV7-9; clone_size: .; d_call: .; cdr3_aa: CASSPSPQGEQYF; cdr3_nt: TGTGCCAGCAGCCCCTCCCCGCAGGGCGAGCAGTACTTC
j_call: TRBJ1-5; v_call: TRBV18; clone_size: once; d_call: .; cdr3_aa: CASSPSRAGQPQHF; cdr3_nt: TGTGCCAGCTCACCCAGCAGGGCAGGTCAGCCCCAGCATTTT
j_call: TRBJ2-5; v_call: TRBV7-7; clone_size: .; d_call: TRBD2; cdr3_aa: CASSLQGLALETQYF; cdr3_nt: TGTGCCAGCAGCTTACAGGGACTAGCTCTAGAGACCCAGTACTTC
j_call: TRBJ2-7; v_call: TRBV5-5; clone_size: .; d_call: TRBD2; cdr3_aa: CASSHAGGPPYEQYF; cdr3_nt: TGTGCCAGCAGTCATGCGGGAGGGCCCCCCTACGAGCAGTACTTC
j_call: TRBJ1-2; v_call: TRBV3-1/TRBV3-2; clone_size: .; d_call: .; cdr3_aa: CASSQDGSNYGYTF; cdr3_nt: TGTGCCAGCAGCCAAGACGGCAGTAACTATGGCTACACCTTC
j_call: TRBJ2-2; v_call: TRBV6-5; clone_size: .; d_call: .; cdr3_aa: CASSYRDTGELFF; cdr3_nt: TGTGCCAGCAGTTATCGGGACACCGGGGAGCTGTTTTTT
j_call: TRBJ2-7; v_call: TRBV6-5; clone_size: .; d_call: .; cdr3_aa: CASSPRGDSYEQYF; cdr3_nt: TGTGCCAGCAGTCCCCGGGGGGACAGCTACGAGCAGTACTTC
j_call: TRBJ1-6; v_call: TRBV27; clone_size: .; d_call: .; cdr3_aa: CASSTQTANSLHF; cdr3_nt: TGTGCCAGCAGTACGCAGACAGCTAATTCCCTCCACTTT
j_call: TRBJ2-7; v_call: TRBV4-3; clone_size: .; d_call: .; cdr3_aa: CASSQEPGEGSEQYF; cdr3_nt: TGCGCCAGCAGCCAAGAACCGGGGGAAGGCTCCGAGCAGTACTTC
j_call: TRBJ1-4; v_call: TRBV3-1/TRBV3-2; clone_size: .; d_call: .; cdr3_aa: CASSQVGRANEKLFF; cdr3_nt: TGTGCCAGCAGCCAAGTGGGTCGGGCTAATGAAAAACTGTTTTTT
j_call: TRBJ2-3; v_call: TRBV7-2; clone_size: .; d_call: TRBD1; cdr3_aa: CASSRTGIETQYF; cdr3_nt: TGTGCCAGCAGCCGGACAGGGATCGAGACGCAGTATTTT
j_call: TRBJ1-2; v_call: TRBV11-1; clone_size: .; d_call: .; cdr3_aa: CASSLNPNGDGYTF; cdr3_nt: TGTGCCAGCAGCTTAAACCCAAACGGAGATGGCTACACCTTC
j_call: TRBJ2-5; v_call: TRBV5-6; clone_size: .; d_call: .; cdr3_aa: CASSLGRTRSETQYF; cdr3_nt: TGTGCCAGCAGCTTGGGGCGTACAAGGTCGGAGACCCAGTACTTC
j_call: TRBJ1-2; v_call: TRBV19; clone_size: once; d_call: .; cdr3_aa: CASRRVRSDYGYTF; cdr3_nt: TGTGCCAGTAGGAGGGTCAGATCAGACTATGGCTACACCTTC
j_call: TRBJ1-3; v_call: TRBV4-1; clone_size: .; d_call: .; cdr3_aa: CASSQGDAPGNTIYF; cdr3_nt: TGCGCCAGCAGCCAGGGGGATGCGCCGGGAAACACCATATATTTT
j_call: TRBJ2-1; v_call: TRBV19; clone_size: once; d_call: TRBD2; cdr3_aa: CASSGGREFSNEQFF; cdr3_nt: TGTGCCAGTAGTGGTGGGCGGGAGTTTAGCAATGAGCAGTTCTTC
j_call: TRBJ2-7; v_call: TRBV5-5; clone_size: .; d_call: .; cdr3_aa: CASSSISSYEQYF; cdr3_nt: TGTGCCAGCAGCAGTATTTCCTCCTACGAGCAGTACTTC
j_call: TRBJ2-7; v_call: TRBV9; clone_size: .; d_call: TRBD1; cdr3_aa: CASSITWDSSYEQYF; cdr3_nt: TGTGCCAGCAGCATTACGTGGGACAGCTCCTACGAGCAGTACTTC
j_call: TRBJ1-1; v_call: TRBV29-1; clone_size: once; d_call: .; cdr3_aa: CSVSGGAEAFF; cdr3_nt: TGCAGCGTTAGTGGGGGCGCTGAAGCTTTCTTT
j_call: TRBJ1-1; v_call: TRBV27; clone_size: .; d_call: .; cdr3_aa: CASSPSFPNTEAFF; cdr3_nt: TGTGCCAGCAGTCCTTCATTCCCGAACACTGAAGCTTTCTTT
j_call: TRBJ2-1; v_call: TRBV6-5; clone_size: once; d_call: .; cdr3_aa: CASGPYNEQFF; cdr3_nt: TGTGCCAGCGGCCCTTACAATGAGCAGTTCTTC
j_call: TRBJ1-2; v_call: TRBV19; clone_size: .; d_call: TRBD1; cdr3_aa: CASSLRGSYGYTF; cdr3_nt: TGTGCCAGTAGTCTCAGGGGGTCCTATGGCTACACCTTC
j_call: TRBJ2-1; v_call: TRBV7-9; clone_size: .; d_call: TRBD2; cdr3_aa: CASSFGLAGGDEQFF; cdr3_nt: TGTGCCAGCAGCTTCGGACTAGCGGGGGGTGATGAGCAGTTCTTC
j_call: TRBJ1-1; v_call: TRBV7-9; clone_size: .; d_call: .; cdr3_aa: CASSPTNGIGNTEAFF; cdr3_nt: TGTGCCAGCAGCCCGACTAACGGCATCGGGAACACTGAAGCTTTCTTT
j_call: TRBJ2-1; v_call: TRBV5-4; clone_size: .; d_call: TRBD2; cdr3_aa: CASSLAGTSGRFDEQFF; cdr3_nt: TGTGCCAGCAGCTTAGCGGGGACTAGCGGGAGGTTCGATGAGCAGTTCTTC
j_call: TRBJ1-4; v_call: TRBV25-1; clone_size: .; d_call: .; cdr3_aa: CATGVGEKLFF; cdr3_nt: TGTGCCACCGGTGTGGGGGAAAAACTGTTTTTT